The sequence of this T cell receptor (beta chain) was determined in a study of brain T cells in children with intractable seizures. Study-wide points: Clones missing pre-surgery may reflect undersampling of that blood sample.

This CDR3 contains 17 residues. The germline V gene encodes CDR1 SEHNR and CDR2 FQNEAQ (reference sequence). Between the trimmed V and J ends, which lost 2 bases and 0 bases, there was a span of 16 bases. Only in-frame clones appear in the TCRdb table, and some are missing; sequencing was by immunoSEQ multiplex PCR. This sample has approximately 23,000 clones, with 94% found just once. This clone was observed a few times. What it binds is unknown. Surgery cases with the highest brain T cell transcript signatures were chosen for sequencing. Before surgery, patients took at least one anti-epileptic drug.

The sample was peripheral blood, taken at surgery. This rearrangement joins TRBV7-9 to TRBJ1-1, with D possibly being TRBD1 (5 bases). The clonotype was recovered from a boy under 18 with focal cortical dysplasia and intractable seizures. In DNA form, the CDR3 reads TGTGCCAGCAGCTTATCCAAGGGGACTGACATGAACACTGAAGCTTTCTTT. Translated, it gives CASSLSKGTDMNTEAFF.